The next 4 T cell receptor beta chains were all read from a single sample in a study of response to subunit inactivated influenza vaccine. TCRdb itself ran the RT-PCR reads through MiXCR, one entry per CDR3 protein. This table has over 800,000 distinct CDR3 sequences, 21% appearing once. The sequencing used PBMCs from blood, collected more than 4 days after vaccination. The receptors were sampled from a man aged 50 to 59 who received an inactivated influenza vaccine.

The genes are TRBV12-3 or TRBV12-4 and TRBJ2-3; D is uncertain. V lost 8 bases, J lost 4 bases, and 19 bases lay in between. This CDR3 contains 15 residues. DNA for the CDR3: TGTGCCAGCGGTTCCGGGCCCCTATCGGCAGATACGCAGTATTTT. As protein: CASGSGPLSADTQYF.

J is TRBJ1-5 and V is TRBV2; 7 bases fit TRBD1. This CDR3 comprises 14 residues. The V gene end was trimmed by 5 bases and the J gene end by 6 bases; junction bases not matched to a gene: 7. Germline V gene data show CDR1 as SNHLY and CDR2 as FYNNEI. This chain's CDR3 is CASSRVTGRQPQHF. CDR3 coding DNA: TGTGCCAGCAGTCGGGTGACAGGGCGTCAGCCCCAGCATTTT.

This clonotype has a count of ten or more. V gene TRBV3-1 combines with J gene TRBJ2-1; 7 positions match TRBD1. The CDR3 extends over 14 amino acids. V lost 2 bases to trimming and J lost 9 bases; unmatched junction nucleotides: 7. The germline V gene encodes CDR1 LGHDT and CDR2 YNNKEL (reference sequence). The CDR3 coding sequence is TGTGCCAGCAGCCAATTCAACAGGGGAGCTGAGCAGTTCTTC. Protein sequence: CASSQFNRGAEQFF.

This clonotype came up a few times. The chain has TRBV25-1 and TRBJ2-3; 7 bases match TRBD2. The CDR3 has 15 residues. The germline V gene has CDR1 MGHDK and CDR2 SYGVNS. V was pared by 4 bases and J by 2 bases, with 6 bases of the junction left unmatched. CDR3 in amino acids: CASSVRDYFTDTQYF. The CDR3 DNA is TGTGCCAGCAGTGTTCGGGACTACTTCACAGATACGCAGTATTTT.